Following are 18 T cell receptor beta chains from one sample sequenced in a study of T cells in tumors after PD-1 blockade. Produced via immunoSEQ multiplex PCR; TCRdb's table is partial and in-frame only. The sample consists of roughly 25,000 clones, about 82% of them appearing once. The sequencing here drew on PBMCs, taken after anti-PD-1 treatment. The receptor set was obtained from a human donor with basal cell carcinoma.

This chain uses TRBV2 with TRBJ1-5; the D is unclear. Germline assignment: CDR1 SNHLY and CDR2 FYNNEI. CDR3 length: 14 residues. V lost 7 bases and J 0 bases, leaving 10 bases between the germline ends. The CDR3 reads CASTNNYSNQPQHF. As DNA, the CDR3 is TGTGCCAGCACTAATAACTATAGCAATCAGCCCCAGCATTTT. Combining the CDR3 with reference TRBV2 and TRBJ1-5 gives the whole variable domain EPEVTQTPSHQVTQMGQEVILRCVPISNHLYFYWYRQILGQKVEFLVSFYNNEISEKSEIFDDQFSVERPDGSNFTLKIRSTKLEDSAMYFCASTNNYSNQPQHFGDGTRLSIL.

The genes are TRBV25-1 and TRBJ2-3; D perhaps matches TRBD2 (5 bases). The length of the CDR3 is 14 residues. Trimming cost V 6 bases and J 5 bases, with 15 bases left between them. Germline CDR1 MGHDK, CDR2 SYGVNS. CDR3 in DNA: TGTGCCAGCAGCTCCCCATGGGCGGGAGATACGCAGTATTTT. It is translated as CASSSPWAGDTQYF.

The rearrangement links TRBV6-2 or TRBV6-3 to TRBJ2-7; D is perhaps TRBD1 (6 bases). The germline gives CDR1 MNHEY, CDR2 SVGEGT. V lost 3 bases to trimming and J lost 7 bases, with 13 bases between them. This CDR3 has 13 residues. The CDR3 bases are TGTGCCAGCAGTTATTCAGGGCAGGGGGAGCAGTACTTC. Its protein is CASSYSGQGEQYF.

The chain links TRBV2 to TRBJ2-3; 9 bases are a match to TRBD1. Per the germline V gene, CDR1 is SNHLY and CDR2 is FYNNEI. V lost 6 bases and J lost 5; bases outside the gene matches: 15. The CDR3 loop spans 17 amino acids. Here the CDR3 DNA reads TGTGCCAGCAGGACCCTCCTTTTCGGACAGGGGAAAGATACGCAGTATTTT. Its translation: CASRTLLFGQGKDTQYF.

This clone was detected once. This chain connects TRBV5-5 to TRBJ1-4; D possibly corresponds to TRBD1 (6 bases). Germline CDR1 and CDR2: SGHKS and YYEKEE (reference sequence). The CDR3 totals 15 residues. V was cut by 4 bases and J by 1 base, with 11 bases left in between. The CDR3: CASSRQARTNEKLFF. CDR3 nucleotides: TGTGCCAGCAGCCGACAGGCTCGAACTAATGAAAAACTGTTTTTT.

The chain carries TRBV19 and TRBJ1-3, with D unresolved. This CDR3 is built from 17 residues. V lost 2 bases to trimming and J lost 1 base, with 15 bases between them. In germline, CDR1 is LNHDA, CDR2 SQIVND (reference sequence). Here the CDR3 reads CASSIPGRADSGNTIYF. The DNA of the CDR3 is TGTGCCAGTAGTATACCCGGGAGGGCGGATTCTGGAAACACCATATATTTT.

The chain employs TRBV11-3 and TRBJ2-5, with TRBD2 matching 16 bases. This CDR3 has 17 residues. Germline V gives CDR1 SGHNT, CDR2 YENEEA. Trimming cost V 3 bases and J 5 bases; bases outside gene matches: 6. CDR3 in amino acids: CASSFAGTSGGAETQYF. The CDR3 DNA is TGTGCCAGCAGCTTCGCCGGGACTAGCGGGGGGGCTGAGACCCAGTACTTC. The full variable domain, in which reference TRBV11-3 and TRBJ2-5 provide the parts outside the CDR3, is EAGVVQSPRYKIIEKKQPVAFWCNPISGHNTLYWYLQNLGQGPELLIRYENEEAVDDSQLPKDRFSAERLKGVDSTLKIQPAELGDSAVYLCASSFAGTSGGAETQYFGPGTRLLVL.

V and J are TRBV11-3 and TRBJ1-2; TRBD1 agrees at 8 bases. J lost 6 bases, V lost 4 bases, and 16 bases had no gene match. The CDR3 has 17 amino acids. Germline-derived CDR1 and CDR2 are SGHNT and YENEEA. This chain's CDR3 is CASSSRGQGRLQHGYTF. The CDR3 DNA is TGTGCCAGCAGCTCGCGTGGACAGGGACGTCTACAGCATGGCTACACCTTC. The full variable domain, its missing parts supplied by reference TRBV11-3 and TRBJ1-2, is EAGVVQSPRYKIIEKKQPVAFWCNPISGHNTLYWYLQNLGQGPELLIRYENEEAVDDSQLPKDRFSAERLKGVDSTLKIQPAELGDSAVYLCASSSRGQGRLQHGYTFGSGTRLTVV.

V and J are TRBV11-1 and TRBJ2-5, with a weak D call TRBD1 (5 bases). Trimming removed 5 bases from V and 0 bases from J, with 13 bases in between. Germline CDR1 SGHAT, CDR2 FQDESV (reference sequence). The CDR3 length is 15 residues. CDR3 nucleotide sequence: TGTGCCAGCAGCAGACTGACAGACTACCAAGAGACCCAGTACTTC. As protein: CASSRLTDYQETQYF.

The chain employs TRBV19 and TRBJ1-2; D gene uncertain. The CDR3 covers 15 residues. V was trimmed by 0 bases and J by 3 bases, leaving 11 bases between them. The germline V gene encodes CDR1 LNHDA and CDR2 SQIVND (reference sequence). DNA for the CDR3: TGTGCCAGTAGTATAGATCTTGACGGATACTATGGCTACACCTTC. Its translation: CASSIDLDGYYGYTF.

V usage is TRBV19 and J usage is TRBJ1-1; D unresolved. CDR1 and CDR2 (germline): LNHDA, SQIVND (reference sequence). V was shortened by 5 bases and J by 5 bases, with 9 bases between the two germline ends. The CDR3 consists of 12 residues. The CDR3 spells CASSAGRTEAFF. For the CDR3, the DNA is TGTGCCAGTAGTGCGGGAAGAACTGAAGCTTTCTTT.

This clone was recorded only once. In nucleotides, the CDR3 is TGTGCCAGCAGACCTGGGTCTGGACAGCTCAACTATGGCTACACCTTC. Translated, it gives CASRPGSGQLNYGYTF. The V and J genes are TRBV7-9 and TRBJ1-2; tentatively, D is TRBD1 (6 bases). This CDR3 spans 16 amino acids. Germline V lookup: CDR1 SEHNR, CDR2 FQNEAQ (reference sequence). V was clipped by 6 bases and J by 2 bases, with 19 bases between them. The full variable domain, rest sourced from reference TRBV7-9 and TRBJ1-2, is DTGVSQNPRHKITKRGQNVTFRCDPISEHNRLYWYRQTLGQGPEFLTYFQNEAQLEKSRLLSDRFSAERPKGSFSTLEIQRTEQGDSAMYLCASRPGSGQLNYGYTFGSGTRLTVV.

The J gene is TRBJ1-2, the V gene TRBV6-4; maybe TRBD1 (5 bases). The germline CDR1 and CDR2 sequences are MRHNA and SNTAGT. Trimming removed 6 bases from V and 0 bases from J, with 14 bases in between. The CDR3 runs 15 residues. The CDR3 sequence: CASRLMGDSNYGYTF. The CDR3 DNA sequence: TGTGCCAGCAGGCTGATGGGGGATTCTAACTATGGCTACACCTTC.

In its sample, this clone was seen once. In nucleotides, the CDR3 is TGTGCCAGCAGCCAAGACGGTACTAACTATGGCTACACCTTC. It translates to CASSQDGTNYGYTF. This chain links TRBV3-1 (or the pseudogene TRBV3-2) with TRBJ1-2, with D hard to call. Per germline, CDR1 LGHDT and CDR2 YNNKEL (reference sequence). The CDR3 covers 14 residues. V dropped 0 bases and J dropped 0 bases, with 5 bases sitting between them.

V and J are TRBV7-9 and TRBJ1-4, with 11 nucleotides matching TRBD1. Germline V gene data show CDR1 as SEHNR and CDR2 as FQNEAQ (reference sequence). After removal of 3 bases from V and 7 bases from J, the junction contained 10 bases not matched to a gene. This CDR3 is 17 amino acids long. CDR3 in amino acids: CASSLPLSGTGGEKLFF. The DNA for the CDR3 is TGTGCCAGCAGCTTGCCTCTTTCTGGGACAGGGGGTGAAAAACTGTTTTTT.

This clone was seen once. The V call is TRBV5-4, the J call TRBJ1-1; 9 bases are shared with TRBD1. The CDR3 is 15 amino acids. Unmatched junction bases numbered 12, after V lost 4 bases and J lost 8 bases. Germline assignment: CDR1 SGHNT and CDR2 YYREEE (reference sequence). The CDR3 coding sequence is TGTGCCAGCAGCGGCAACAGGGGGCCCTTCGCGGAAGCTTTCTTT. Its protein is CASSGNRGPFAEAFF.

The chain combines TRBV5-1 with TRBJ1-3; D is unresolved. Germline V gene sequence: CDR1 SGHRS, CDR2 YFSETQ. V gave up 1 base and J gave up 0 bases, with 11 bases separating them. This CDR3 has 16 amino acids. The CDR3 loop is CASSLTQLSSGNTIYF. The CDR3 DNA is TGCGCCAGCAGCTTGACGCAGTTAAGCTCTGGAAACACCATATATTTT.

This clone was seen only once. The chain uses TRBV6-5 and TRBJ1-1; TRBD1 agrees at 9 bases. The CDR3 contains 13 residues. V gave up 4 bases and J gave up 6 bases; unmatched junction bases: 3. Germline CDR1 reads MNHEY; CDR2 reads SVGAGI. The CDR3: CASSLQGAPEAFF. CDR3 DNA: TGTGCCAGCAGTTTACAGGGGGCCCCTGAAGCTTTCTTT.